The 27 T cell receptor beta chains reported below all come from one sample, sequenced in a study of cytomegalovirus exposure and HLA in healthy donors. Researchers ran the PCR with 60 Vbeta and 13 Jbeta primers. The data were produced by immunoSEQ multiplex PCR, yet TCRdb's version contains in-frame clones alone and is incomplete. In the table there are under 200,000 clones, 60% to 85% of which are singletons. The sequenced material came from PBMCs. The receptors shown here come from a male donor in good health and CMV-seropositive.

The chain uses TRBV6-5 and TRBJ1-2, with D unclear. The CDR3 is 14 amino acids. CDR1 is MNHEY, CDR2 SVGAGI, per germline. The germline V and J ends were trimmed by 4 bases and 1 base, with 10 bases remaining between them. The CDR3 DNA follows: TGTGCCAGCAGTTTTGGCAGACTTAACTATGGCTACACCTTC. It translates to CASSFGRLNYGYTF.

The gene calls are TRBV5-1 and TRBJ2-3, with 7 positions matching TRBD2. The germline V gene has CDR1 SGHRS and CDR2 YFSETQ. The CDR3 length is 14 residues. The V and J ends lost 2 bases and 1 base, in that order; junction bases with no gene match: 1. As DNA, the CDR3 is TGCGCCAGCAGCTTCAGCGGGGGCACAGATACGCAGTATTTT. It is translated as CASSFSGGTDTQYF.

V and J are TRBV2 and TRBJ2-7; 7 nucleotides agree with TRBD1. There are 14 residues in the CDR3. The junction had 7 bases not matched to a gene; V was cut back by 5 bases and J by 3 bases. Germline lookup yields CDR1 SNHLY and CDR2 FYNNEI. CDR3 DNA sequence: TGTGCCAGCAGTTACAGGGGCCTAAACTACGAGCAGTACTTC. This codes for CASSYRGLNYEQYF.

The J gene is TRBJ2-1, the V gene TRBV10-3; 11 bases are shared with TRBD1. This CDR3 is built from 15 residues. Germline CDR1 ENHRY, CDR2 SYGVKD. The V segment lost 3 bases and the J segment 7 bases; nucleotides outside the gene matches: 5. The CDR3 protein is CAISEGQGAENEQFF. Written as DNA, the CDR3 is TGTGCCATCAGTGAAGGACAGGGGGCAGAAAATGAGCAGTTCTTC.

The chain recombines TRBV25-1 with TRBJ1-2; the match to TRBD1 covers 11 bases. V gave up 0 bases and J gave up 0 bases; unmatched junction bases: 3. The CDR3 spans 17 residues. Germline assignment: CDR1 MGHDK and CDR2 SYGVNS. The CDR3 DNA reads TGTGCCAGCAGTGAATATGGGACAGGGGGTCCTAACTATGGCTACACCTTC. Protein sequence: CASSEYGTGGPNYGYTF.

This sequence joins TRBV6-5 and TRBJ2-7; 8 bases are a match to TRBD1. The CDR3 contains 14 residues. V shed 6 bases and J 0 bases; nucleotides not matched to a gene: 4. The germline V gene encodes CDR1 MNHEY and CDR2 SVGAGI. CDR3: CASRPGGGSYEQYF. The CDR3 DNA is TGTGCCAGCAGGCCAGGGGGCGGCTCCTACGAGCAGTACTTC.

This clone has just a few counts. The chain recombines TRBV2 with TRBJ1-2; D may be TRBD1 (5 bases). Germline CDR1 reads SNHLY; CDR2 reads FYNNEI. V was cut by 4 bases and J by 2 bases, with 8 bases left in between. CDR3 length equals 13 residues. The CDR3 loop is CASSGGRNYGYTF. CDR3 in DNA: TGTGCCAGCAGTGGGGGCCGCAACTATGGCTACACCTTC. Looking up the rest from reference TRBV2 and TRBJ1-2 gives the full variable domain: EPEVTQTPSHQVTQMGQEVILRCVPISNHLYFYWYRQILGQKVEFLVSFYNNEISEKSEIFDDQFSVERPDGSNFTLKIRSTKLEDSAMYFCASSGGRNYGYTFGSGTRLTVV.

The V call is TRBV9, the J call TRBJ2-5; D possibly corresponds to TRBD1 (6 bases). V was pared by 0 bases and J by 5 bases, with 14 bases between. This CDR3 has 15 residues. Per the germline V gene, CDR1 is SGDLS and CDR2 is YYNGEE. The CDR3 DNA reads as TGTGCCAGCAGCGTAGTCTACAGGGTGGGGGAGACCCAGTACTTC. It translates to CASSVVYRVGETQYF.

This clone was found a few times. V and J are TRBV7-2 and TRBJ2-2; TRBD2 is a possible D gene (6 bases). The germline CDR1 and CDR2 sequences are SGHTA and FQGNSA. The CDR3 runs 14 residues. The V end was cut by 5 bases, the J end by 8 bases, with 15 bases between. For the CDR3, the DNA is TGTGCCAGCAGCGCCACACTAGCTTGGGGGGAGCTGTTTTTT. Protein product: CASSATLAWGELFF.

The CDR3 spells CASSPTGRADTQYF. CDR3 DNA: TGTGCCAGCAGTCCGACAGGAAGGGCAGATACGCAGTATTTT. V usage is TRBV6-6 and J usage is TRBJ2-3, with a possible D match to TRBD1 (6 bases). Germline CDR1 and CDR2: MNHNY and SVGAGI (reference sequence). Trimming stripped 5 bases from V and 4 bases from J, with 13 bases between. This CDR3 is built from 14 residues.

V usage is TRBV5-1 and J usage is TRBJ2-7, with 9 positions matching TRBD2. The germline gives CDR1 SGHRS, CDR2 YFSETQ. Trimming took 1 base from V and 3 from J; bases not matched to a gene: 5. This CDR3 is 15 amino acids long. The CDR3 DNA reads TGCGCCAGCAGCTTGAGGCTAGCGGGGAACTACGAGCAGTACTTC. Its protein is CASSLRLAGNYEQYF.

The chain links TRBV25-1 to TRBJ1-2; 8 bases are a match to TRBD1. Germline lookup yields CDR1 MGHDK and CDR2 SYGVNS. This CDR3 region has 15 residues. Trimming cost V 6 bases and J 3 bases; bases outside gene matches: 9. In DNA, the CDR3 is TGTGCCAGCAGGGGGGACAGGTCAGGTTACTATGGCTACACCTTC. Its translation: CASRGDRSGYYGYTF.

The chain is built from TRBV30 and TRBJ2-3, with a tentative D call TRBD1 (7 bases). Germline CDR1 reads GTSNPN; CDR2 reads SVGIG (reference sequence). The germline V and J ends were trimmed by 0 bases and 3 bases, with 25 bases remaining between them. CDR3 length: 19 residues. The CDR3 coding sequence is TGTGCCTGGAGTGTGTATAGGGGACTGACAGGGAGTGTGACAGATACGCAGTATTTT. Protein: CAWSVYRGLTGSVTDTQYF. Filled out from reference TRBV30 and TRBJ2-3, the complete variable domain reads SQTIHQWPATLVQPVGSPLSLECTVEGTSNPNLYWYRQAAGRGLQLLFYSVGIGQISSEVPQNLSASRPQDRQFILSSKKLLLSDSGFYLCAWSVYRGLTGSVTDTQYFGPGTRLTVL.

The rearrangement uses TRBV19 and TRBJ1-5; unclear D gene. Germline CDR1 LNHDA, CDR2 SQIVND (reference sequence). V gave up 3 bases and J gave up 0 bases, with 6 bases separating them. This CDR3 has 14 residues. CDR3 residues: CASSIRDSNQPQHF. CDR3 DNA sequence: TGTGCCAGTAGTATCCGGGATAGCAATCAGCCCCAGCATTTT.

This chain links TRBV7-9 with TRBJ2-7, with 10 bases aligning to TRBD1. The trim removed 7 bases at V and 5 bases at J, leaving 8 bases unmatched. From germline, CDR1 is SEHNR and CDR2 FQNEAQ (reference sequence). This CDR3 has 14 amino acids. The CDR3 coding sequence is TGTGCCAGCATCCCAGACAGGGGGCCTCACGAGCAGTACTTC. Its translation: CASIPDRGPHEQYF.

This clone was counted only a few times. The chain carries TRBV6-5 and TRBJ1-4; TRBD1 agrees at 8 bases. This CDR3 has 15 amino acids. V shed 0 bases and J 5 bases; nucleotides not matched to a gene: 2. Germline V lookup: CDR1 MNHEY, CDR2 SVGAGI. The chain's CDR3 is CASSYSRDRNEKLFF. Written as DNA, the CDR3 is TGTGCCAGCAGTTACTCGAGGGACAGGAATGAAAAACTGTTTTTT.

The rearrangement uses TRBV10-3 and TRBJ2-1; 14 nucleotides align to TRBD2. The CDR3 totals 15 residues. Losses at the gene ends were 8 bases for V and 9 bases for J; bases not matched to a gene: 9. From germline, CDR1 is ENHRY and CDR2 SYGVKD. CDR3 amino acids: CAIGGTSGGSGEQFF. The CDR3 DNA sequence: TGTGCCATCGGCGGGACTAGCGGGGGTAGTGGTGAGCAGTTCTTC.

The DNA of the CDR3 is TGTGCCAGCAGTGAAGGGGACTCCCGAGGGGTCCAGTACTTC. It translates to CASSEGDSRGVQYF. V usage is TRBV6-1 and J usage is TRBJ2-5, with D possibly being TRBD2 (6 bases). The CDR3 totals 14 residues. Germline CDR1 is MNHNS and CDR2 is SASEGT. Deletions cut 1 base from V and 10 bases from J, with 16 bases between.

This clone was detected only a few times. J is TRBJ1-1 and V is TRBV6-5, with D unclear. The CDR3 spans 16 residues. From germline, CDR1 is MNHEY and CDR2 SVGAGI. Trimming took 3 bases from V and 6 from J, leaving 20 bases between them. CDR3 nucleotide sequence: TGTGCCAGCAGTTATTCTGGGGAGCGCCGAGGAGCTGAAGCTTTCTTT. This codes for CASSYSGERRGAEAFF.

The chain joins TRBV30 to TRBJ1-1, with a possible D match to TRBD1 (5 bases). This CDR3 region has 14 residues. Germline V gives CDR1 GTSNPN, CDR2 SVGIG (reference sequence). Trimming removed 5 bases from V and 3 bases from J, with 16 bases in between. CDR3 nucleotides: TGTGCCTGGGGGCTTAGTTGGGGGGACACTGAAGCTTTCTTT. Its translation: CAWGLSWGDTEAFF.

J is TRBJ1-3 and V is TRBV2; no clear D. The CDR3 loop spans 14 amino acids. Trimming removed 3 bases at V and 4 bases at J, with 10 bases between. The germline CDR1 and CDR2 sequences are SNHLY and FYNNEI. CDR3 protein: CASSEVGSGNTIYF. CDR3 nucleotides: TGTGCCAGCAGTGAGGTGGGGAGCGGAAACACCATATATTTT.

The CDR3 nucleotides are TGTGCCAGCAGTGAAGCCGGGACAGGGGAAGGATATGGCTACACCTTC. This gives the protein CASSEAGTGEGYGYTF. The V gene is TRBV6-1, the J gene TRBJ1-2, with TRBD1 matching over 10 bases. V was pared by 0 bases and J by 5 bases, with 6 bases of the junction left unmatched. Germline V gene sequence: CDR1 MNHNS, CDR2 SASEGT. There are 16 residues in the CDR3.

This chain uses TRBV5-4 with TRBJ2-1, with TRBD2 matching 9 bases. The CDR3 spans 17 residues. CDR1 and CDR2 (germline): SGHNT, YYREEE (reference sequence). V trimming: 1 base; J trimming: 2 bases; junction bases outside the gene matches: 7. CDR3 loop: CASSLPHSGRPYNEQFF. CDR3 nucleotide sequence: TGTGCCAGCAGCTTGCCCCATAGCGGGAGACCCTACAATGAGCAGTTCTTC.

The CDR3 DNA reads TGTGCCAGTAGATTTCCCGGGACTGGGGATGGCTACACCTTC. This gives the protein CASRFPGTGDGYTF. The chain uses TRBV19 and TRBJ1-2; possible D gene TRBD1, 5 bases. V gave up 6 bases and J gave up 6 bases, with 17 bases separating them. Germline V gene lookup returns CDR1 LNHDA and CDR2 SQIVND (reference sequence). This CDR3 is 14 amino acids long.

The CDR3 loop is CASSLMPGRGGYTF. The CDR3 bases are TGTGCCAGCAGCTTAATGCCAGGGAGGGGTGGCTACACCTTC. The chain carries TRBV7-3 and TRBJ1-2; possible D gene TRBD1, 5 bases. The CDR3 totals 14 residues. V was shortened by 1 base and J by 7 bases, with 13 bases between the two germline ends. Germline CDR1 and CDR2: SGHTA and FQGTGA.

The chain links TRBV10-3 to TRBJ1-2; 8 bases map to TRBD1. The CDR3 extends over 17 amino acids. Germline CDR1 reads ENHRY; CDR2 reads SYGVKD. Germline trimming cut 2 bases from V and 3 bases from J; bases unmatched to any gene: 11. The CDR3 DNA follows: TGTGCCATCAGTGAGAGTTTTGGAGACAGGGGTTACTATGGCTACACCTTC. This codes for CAISESFGDRGYYGYTF.

A few counts support this clone. The V call is TRBV19, the J call TRBJ1-1; D might be TRBD1 (6 bases). The V gene lost 7 bases and the J gene lost 4 bases, with 13 bases spanning the gap. The CDR3 runs to 13 residues. Germline assignment: CDR1 LNHDA and CDR2 SQIVND (reference sequence). This CDR3 is CASKFQGSTEAFF. CDR3 nucleotide sequence: TGTGCCAGTAAGTTTCAGGGGTCCACTGAAGCTTTCTTT.